This T cell receptor (beta chain) was found in a study of blood T cell repertoires in COVID-19. Study details: PBMCs, B-cell-depleted T cells, or T cells were the source of the cDNA or gDNA that made up the material.

Germline V gives CDR1 SNHLY, CDR2 FYNNEI. This CDR3 is built from 13 residues. Using immunoSEQ multiplex PCR, the repertoire was profiled, and TCRdb retains in-frame clones only, with some absent. The sample has roughly 260,000 clones; 75% to 95% are singletons. Regarding this clone: Compared with germline, one end of the junction differs, possibly owing to a read error.

Seattle cases were enrolled at active infection and followed longitudinally. Material for sequencing was peripheral blood. V gene TRBV2 combines with J gene TRBJ2-7, with 9 bases matching TRBD1. The receptor's source is a person aged 18 to 30 with COVID-19, enrolled during active disease. CDR3 loop: CASSEAVPGTGNF. The CDR3 DNA is TGTGCCAGCAGTGAAGCGGTCCCCGGGACAGGGAACTTC.